Listed here are 8 T cell receptor beta chains from one sample, sequenced in a study of somatic mutations in cytotoxic T cells in rheumatoid arthritis (dated by TCRdb to 2016 to 2017). The library was generated by the immunoSEQ multiplex PCR assay. Here the immuneACCESS table is served through TCRdb, limited to in-frame sequences with V and J called. Missing clones are a known gap in these copies; in checked studies unresolved V genes cover under half, and the rest lacks a known reason. The sample has 15,000 to 20,000 clones on record, around 82% of them singletons. 15% to 20% of the sample is held by the ten biggest clonotypes. The sequenced sample consisted of CD8+ T cells sorted from blood. These receptor sequences come from a woman between 45 and 65 years old with rheumatoid arthritis.

The rearrangement joins TRBV7-9 to TRBJ2-2, with 7 bases that match TRBD1. Trimming cost V 4 bases and J 6 bases; bases outside gene matches: 5. Germline V gene data show CDR1 as SEHNR and CDR2 as FQNEAQ (reference sequence). The CDR3 length is 14 residues. The CDR3 DNA sequence: TGTGCCAGCAGCTCTGACAGGGCGCCCGGGGAGCTGTTTTTT. Its protein is CASSSDRAPGELFF. Supplemented by reference TRBV7-9 and TRBJ2-2, the full variable domain reads DTGVSQNPRHKITKRGQNVTFRCDPISEHNRLYWYRQTLGQGPEFLTYFQNEAQLEKSRLLSDRFSAERPKGSFSTLEIQRTEQGDSAMYLCASSSDRAPGELFFGEGSRLTVL.

This chain connects TRBV13 to TRBJ1-2, with D tentatively TRBD1 (5 bases). The ends were cut back, 0 bases at V and 6 bases at J, with 14 bases in the middle. This CDR3 has 15 residues. The germline gives CDR1 PRHDT, CDR2 FYEKMQ (reference sequence). Here the CDR3 DNA reads TGTGCCAGCAGCTTAGGTCGGGGGGTTTGGGATGGCTACACCTTC. Translation: CASSLGRGVWDGYTF.

V and J are TRBV5-6 and TRBJ2-5, with TRBD2 matching 7 bases. The ends lost 1 base at V and 2 bases at J; junction bases unmatched: 2. The CDR3 is 14 amino acids. Germline lookup yields CDR1 SGHDT and CDR2 YYEEEE. The CDR3 nucleotides are TGTGCCAGCAGCTTGAGGGGAGGGCAAGAGACCCAGTACTTC. Translating it yields CASSLRGGQETQYF.

This sequence joins TRBV2 and TRBJ1-1, with D possibly being TRBD1 (5 bases). Per germline, CDR1 SNHLY and CDR2 FYNNEI. This CDR3 contains 13 residues. Trimming cost V 6 bases and J 5 bases, with 13 bases left between them. The DNA for the CDR3 is TGTGCCAGCAGGGACGGTGGGGGGACTGAAGCTTTCTTT. Protein product: CASRDGGGTEAFF.

The sample holds a few counts of this clone. CDR3 loop: CASSFITGRMNTEAFF. The CDR3 DNA follows: TGTGCCAGCAGTTTCATAACCGGTCGGATGAACACTGAAGCTTTCTTT. The rearrangement links TRBV28 to TRBJ1-1; D is uncertain. This CDR3 has 16 amino acids. CDR1 is MDHEN and CDR2 is SYDVKM in the germline V gene. The V and J ends lost 3 bases and 0 bases respectively, with 14 bases between them.

This sequence joins TRBV5-4 and TRBJ2-5; perhaps TRBD2 as D (6 bases). TRBJ2-7 explains the end of the DNA better; the J call may be wrong. The CDR3 spans 12 residues. Germline loops: CDR1 SGHNT, CDR2 YYREEE (reference sequence). In nucleotides, the CDR3 is TGTGCCAGCAGCAACGGGGGAGACGAGCAGTACTTC. Amino acids: CASSNGGDEQYF.

This rearrangement joins TRBV5-1 to TRBJ2-1; 10 bases map to TRBD2. Germline CDR1 SGHRS, CDR2 YFSETQ. The CDR3 extends over 15 amino acids. V shed 8 bases, J shed 6 bases, and the junction held 11 bases outside the gene matches. This CDR3 reads CASKFSGGGSNEQFF. The CDR3 DNA is TGCGCCAGTAAATTCAGCGGGGGGGGCAGCAATGAGCAGTTCTTC.

CDR3 amino acids: CASSPRGGEKLFF. Written as DNA, the CDR3 is TGTGCCAGCAGCCCGCGGGGGGGGGAAAAACTGTTTTTT. The V gene is TRBV7-8, the J gene TRBJ1-4; TRBD1 is a possible D gene (5 bases). The CDR3 consists of 13 residues. Looked up from germline, CDR1 is SGHVS and CDR2 is FQNEAQ. The V and J ends lost 5 bases and 8 bases respectively, with 12 bases between them.